A single sample is the source of the 6 T cell receptor beta chains below, sequenced in a study of regulatory T cells in long-lasting Graves disease. Investigators prepared the TCR beta libraries by applying iRepertoire HTBI primers and Arm-PCR of CDR3 regions. From the multiplex PCR reads, TCRdb called clonotypes with MiXCR, one entry per CDR3 protein. The sample lists about 460,000 distinct CDR3 sequences; about 22% were seen once. Regarding time point: persistent/refractory GD, antithyroid drugs over 5 years with positive TRAb. Extracted RNA from PBMCs served as the source of the TCR library. The specimen comprised peripheral blood mononuclear cells (PBMCs), sampled when the disease was refractory, from a patient treated with antithyroid drugs. The receptors were sampled from a female donor with Graves disease.

The genes are TRBV13 and TRBJ1-6, with TRBD1 matching over 10 bases. CDR1 is PRHDT, CDR2 FYEKMQ, per germline (reference sequence). The CDR3 has 16 residues. J was trimmed by 7 bases and V by 5 bases; bases with no gene match: 8. The CDR3 here is CASSQSDRGFNSPLHF. The CDR3 DNA is TGTGCCAGCAGCCAGTCGGACAGGGGGTTCAATTCACCCCTCCACTTT.

This clonotype has ten or more counts. The chain carries TRBV6-1 and TRBJ2-5; D is perhaps TRBD1 (6 bases). The V gene lost 5 bases and the J gene lost 5 bases, with 15 bases spanning the gap. This CDR3 is built from 14 residues. The germline gives CDR1 MNHNS, CDR2 SASEGT. The CDR3 reads CASSPAGGAETQYF. The CDR3 bases are TGTGCCAGCAGTCCCGCTGGGGGCGCGGAGACCCAGTACTTC.

This clonotype was seen at least ten times. V usage is TRBV20-1 and J usage is TRBJ1-5; D may be TRBD1 (6 bases). The CDR3 covers 15 residues. V dropped 6 bases and J dropped 3 bases, with 18 bases sitting between them. Germline V CDR1 and CDR2: DFQATT, SNEGSKA (reference sequence). The CDR3 here is CSASGQQGLNQPQHF. CDR3 bases: TGCAGTGCCTCCGGACAGCAGGGCCTCAATCAGCCCCAGCATTTT.

This clonotype was recorded a few times. The chain joins TRBV15 to TRBJ1-1; D is unresolved. Germline CDR1 reads LNHNV; CDR2 reads YYDKDF (reference sequence). The CDR3 extends over 13 amino acids. The V and J ends lost 0 bases and 4 bases respectively, with 6 bases between them. CDR3 region: CATSRDVSTEAFF. The CDR3 DNA follows: TGTGCCACCAGCAGAGATGTGAGCACTGAAGCTTTCTTT.

The chain combines TRBV6-5 with TRBJ1-2; D unclear. Germline V CDR1 and CDR2: MNHEY, SVGAGI. The CDR3 loop spans 13 amino acids. Trimming stripped 0 bases from V and 3 bases from J, with 5 bases between. This CDR3 is CASSYSQDYGYTF. DNA for the CDR3: TGTGCCAGCAGTTACTCCCAGGACTATGGCTACACCTTC.

The genes are TRBV28 and TRBJ2-2, with D perhaps matching TRBD2 (5 bases). The CDR3 runs to 14 residues. Trimming removed 3 bases from V and 5 bases from J, with 10 bases in between. From germline, CDR1 is MDHEN and CDR2 SYDVKM. CDR3 region: CASSLARGTGELFF. CDR3 sequence (DNA): TGTGCCAGCAGTTTGGCCCGGGGTACCGGGGAGCTGTTTTTT.